Below, one TCR beta chain is given with its context. Its antigen is still unknown. The sample originates from a study of high-grade serous ovarian cancer treatment subgroups. General study findings and limits: TCR relatedness rose with neoantigen level and trended with mutation load.

The V gene's germline CDR1 is MDHEN and CDR2 SYDVKM. V lost 6 bases and J lost 5, with 16 bases in between. There are 14 residues in the CDR3. Only in-frame clones appear in the TCRdb table, and some are missing; sequencing was by immunoSEQ multiplex PCR. The sample holds 1,500 to 2,000 clones, approximately 70% seen once. Tumor samples were obtained before definitive surgery or chemotherapy. Sequenced input: tumor tissue. This TCR was recovered from a human donor with high-grade serous ovarian cancer. The chain combines TRBV28 with TRBJ2-5, with D perhaps given as TRBD1 or TRBD2 (7 bases each). The CDR3 nucleotides are TGTGCCAGCAGGTCAGGGGGGGCACGGGAGACCCAGTACTTC. Translating gives CASRSGGARETQYF.